These 12 T cell receptor beta chains were all obtained from the same sample, sequenced in a study of cytomegalovirus exposure and HLA in healthy donors. The PCR used 60 Vbeta and 13 Jbeta primers. Produced via immunoSEQ multiplex PCR; TCRdb's table is partial and in-frame only. The sample includes about 110,000 clones, around 75% seen only once; the top ten take roughly 0.82%. The source material was PBMCs. All receptors come from a woman in her 30s in good health and CMV-seronegative.

The V call is TRBV7-2, the J call TRBJ1-6, with 9 positions matching TRBD1. V trimming: 3 bases; J trimming: 7 bases; junction bases outside the gene matches: 4. Per germline, CDR1 SGHTA and CDR2 FQGNSA. The CDR3 is 15 residues long. The CDR3 DNA reads as TGTGCCAGCAGCTTTCAACAGGGGGCGAATTCACCCCTCCACTTT. This encodes CASSFQQGANSPLHF.

CDR3 sequence (DNA): TGTGCCAGCAGCTCTGCCGCCGGGACAGGGGACGAGCAGTACTTC. This translates into CASSSAAGTGDEQYF. This chain joins TRBV11-2 and TRBJ2-7; TRBD1 matches at 10 bases. Trimming at V came to 4 bases and at J to 5 bases, leaving 8 bases not matched to a gene. Germline V lookup: CDR1 SGHAT, CDR2 FQNNGV. The CDR3 is made up of 15 amino acids.

This rearrangement joins TRBV4-3 to TRBJ1-2, with no clear D. Trimming removed 3 bases from V and 2 bases from J, with 13 bases in between. This CDR3 has 15 amino acids. Germline lookup yields CDR1 LGHNA and CDR2 YSLEER. DNA for the CDR3: TGCGCCAGCAGCCAGTCTCCGAGAACCAACTATGGCTACACCTTC. Amino acid sequence: CASSQSPRTNYGYTF.

This chain uses TRBV5-6 with TRBJ2-1; 9 bases match TRBD1. Per the germline V gene, CDR1 is SGHDT and CDR2 is YYEEEE. CDR3 length equals 17 residues. V lost 4 bases, J lost 4 bases, and 12 bases stayed unmatched. CDR3 bases: TGTGCCAGCAGCCATCCTCTAAAGACAGGGGGATACAATGAGCAGTTCTTC. Translating it yields CASSHPLKTGGYNEQFF.

As to this clone: This same CDR3 is encoded by further DNA sequences in the sample. This sequence joins TRBV5-1 and TRBJ2-5, with D possibly being TRBD2 (7 bases). V dropped 2 bases and J dropped 5 bases, with 10 bases sitting between them. Germline V gives CDR1 SGHRS, CDR2 YFSETQ. This CDR3 region has 13 residues. DNA of the CDR3: TGCGCCAGCAGCTTAGGGGGAGGGGAGACCCAGTACTTC. Amino acid sequence: CASSLGGGETQYF.

This clone occurred a few times. The rearrangement joins TRBV7-9 to TRBJ1-5; a possible D gene is TRBD1 (6 bases). Per germline, CDR1 SEHNR and CDR2 FQNEAQ (reference sequence). This CDR3 contains 15 residues. The V and J ends lost 5 bases and 7 bases respectively, with 18 bases between them. The chain's CDR3 is CASSRGPGTSQPQHF. DNA of the CDR3: TGTGCCAGCAGCCGGGGCCCCGGGACAAGCCAGCCCCAGCATTTT.

The chain couples TRBV9 to TRBJ1-3, with a tentative D call TRBD1 (5 bases). Per germline, CDR1 SGDLS and CDR2 YYNGEE. The CDR3 length is 14 residues. V was shortened by 3 bases and J by 4 bases, with 11 bases between the two germline ends. The CDR3: CASSAEGLGNTIYF. The DNA for the CDR3 is TGTGCCAGCAGCGCGGAGGGGTTGGGAAACACCATATATTTT.

In DNA, the CDR3 is TGCGCCAGCAGCTTGGGAGAGGGCCTCGAGCAGTACTTC. It codes for CASSLGEGLEQYF. The chain uses TRBV5-1 and TRBJ2-7; a possible D gene is TRBD2 (5 bases). Trimming removed 0 bases at V and 6 bases at J, with 10 bases between. The germline V gene encodes CDR1 SGHRS and CDR2 YFSETQ. The CDR3 has 13 residues.

V usage is TRBV7-9 and J usage is TRBJ1-1, with unresolved D. The germline CDR1 and CDR2 sequences are SEHNR and FQNEAQ (reference sequence). V lost 3 bases, J lost 1 base, and 6 bases lay in between. CDR3 length: 13 amino acids. CDR3 amino acids: CASSFSGNTEAFF. As DNA, the CDR3 is TGTGCCAGCAGCTTCAGCGGGAACACTGAAGCTTTCTTT.

This rearrangement joins TRBV19 to TRBJ1-5; D might be TRBD1 (6 bases). V lost 10 bases, J lost 6 bases, and 13 bases lay in between. The germline V gene encodes CDR1 LNHDA and CDR2 SQIVND (reference sequence). The CDR3 totals 12 residues. In nucleotides, the CDR3 is TGTGCCACCCAACAGGGTGGTCAGCCCCAGCATTTT. Amino acids: CATQQGGQPQHF.

This chain joins TRBV30 and TRBJ2-3; D perhaps matches TRBD2 (7 bases). The germline gives CDR1 GTSNPN, CDR2 SVGIG (reference sequence). The CDR3 consists of 15 residues. The V end was cut by 2 bases, the J end by 2 bases, with 14 bases between. The CDR3: CAWSLGGGTTDTQYF. The CDR3 DNA reads TGTGCCTGGAGTTTGGGAGGGGGGACCACAGATACGCAGTATTTT.

The V and J genes are TRBV27 and TRBJ2-7; D uncertain. CDR3 length: 14 amino acids. Germline CDR1 and CDR2: MNHEY and SMNVEV (reference sequence). V was cut by 3 bases and J by 3 bases, with 12 bases left in between. The CDR3 DNA is TGTGCCAGCAGTTTCGTTGGGCAGATCTACGAGCAGTACTTC. Amino acid sequence: CASSFVGQIYEQYF.